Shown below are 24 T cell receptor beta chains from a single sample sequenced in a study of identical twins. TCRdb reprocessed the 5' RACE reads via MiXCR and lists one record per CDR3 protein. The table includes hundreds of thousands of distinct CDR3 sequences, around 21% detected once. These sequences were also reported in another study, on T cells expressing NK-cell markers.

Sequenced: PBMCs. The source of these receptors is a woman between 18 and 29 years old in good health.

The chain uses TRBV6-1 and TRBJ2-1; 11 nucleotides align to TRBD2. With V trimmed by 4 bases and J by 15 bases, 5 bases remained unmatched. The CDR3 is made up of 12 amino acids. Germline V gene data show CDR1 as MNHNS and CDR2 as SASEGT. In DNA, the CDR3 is TGTGCCAGCAGTGGGCTAGCGGGGGGATCGTTCTTC. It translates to CASSGLAGGSFF.

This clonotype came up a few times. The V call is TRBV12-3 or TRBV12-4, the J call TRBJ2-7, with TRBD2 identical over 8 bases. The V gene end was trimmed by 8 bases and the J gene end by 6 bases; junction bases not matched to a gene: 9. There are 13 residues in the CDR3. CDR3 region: CASGGGAGVEQYF. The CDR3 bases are TGTGCCAGCGGGGGGGGAGCGGGAGTCGAGCAGTACTTC.

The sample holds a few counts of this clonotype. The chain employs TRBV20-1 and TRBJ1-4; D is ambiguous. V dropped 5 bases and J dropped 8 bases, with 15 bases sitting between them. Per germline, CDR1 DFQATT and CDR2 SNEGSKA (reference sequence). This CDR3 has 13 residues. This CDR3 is CSALRAVGEKLFF. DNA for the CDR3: TGCAGTGCTCTGCGGGCGGTCGGCGAAAAACTGTTTTTT.

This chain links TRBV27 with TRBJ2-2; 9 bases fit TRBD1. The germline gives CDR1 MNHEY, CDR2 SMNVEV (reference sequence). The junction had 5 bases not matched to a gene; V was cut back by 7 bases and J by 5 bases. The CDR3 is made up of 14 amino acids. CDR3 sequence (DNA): TGTGCCAGCAATCTACAGGGGGCTACCGGGGAGCTGTTTTTT. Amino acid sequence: CASNLQGATGELFF.

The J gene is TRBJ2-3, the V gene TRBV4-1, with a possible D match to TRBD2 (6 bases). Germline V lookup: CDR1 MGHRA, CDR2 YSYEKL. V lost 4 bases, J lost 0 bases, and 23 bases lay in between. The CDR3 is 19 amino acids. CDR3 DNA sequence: TGCGCCAGCAGCCTTACCATGGTTCCGGGACTCCCTAGCACAGATACGCAGTATTTT. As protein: CASSLTMVPGLPSTDTQYF.

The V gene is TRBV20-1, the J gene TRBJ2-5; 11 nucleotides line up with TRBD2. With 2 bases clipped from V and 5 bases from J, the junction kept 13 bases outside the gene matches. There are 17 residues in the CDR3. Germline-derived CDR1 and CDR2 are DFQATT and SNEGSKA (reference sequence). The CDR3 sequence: CSARKGSTSGGWETQYF. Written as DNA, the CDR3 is TGCAGTGCTAGAAAAGGATCAACTAGCGGGGGTTGGGAGACCCAGTACTTC.

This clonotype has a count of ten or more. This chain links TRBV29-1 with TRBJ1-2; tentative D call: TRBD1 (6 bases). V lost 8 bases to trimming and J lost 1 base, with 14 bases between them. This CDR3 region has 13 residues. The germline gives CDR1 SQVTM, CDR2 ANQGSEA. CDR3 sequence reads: CSIYRVGNYGYTF. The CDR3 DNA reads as TGCAGCATATACAGGGTTGGTAACTATGGCTACACCTTC. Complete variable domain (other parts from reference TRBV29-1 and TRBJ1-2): SAVISQKPSRDICQRGTSLTIQCQVDSQVTMMFWYRQQPGQSLTLIATANQGSEATYESGFVIDKFPISRPNLTFSTLTVSNMSPEDSSIYLCSIYRVGNYGYTFGSGTRLTVV.

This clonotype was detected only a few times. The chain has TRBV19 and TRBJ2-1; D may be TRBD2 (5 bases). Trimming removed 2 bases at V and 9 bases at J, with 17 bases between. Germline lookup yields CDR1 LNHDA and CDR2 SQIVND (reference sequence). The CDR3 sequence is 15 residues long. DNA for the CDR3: TGTGCCAGTAGTATAATGGACTCATCGTGGGGTGAGCAGTTCTTC. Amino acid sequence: CASSIMDSSWGEQFF.

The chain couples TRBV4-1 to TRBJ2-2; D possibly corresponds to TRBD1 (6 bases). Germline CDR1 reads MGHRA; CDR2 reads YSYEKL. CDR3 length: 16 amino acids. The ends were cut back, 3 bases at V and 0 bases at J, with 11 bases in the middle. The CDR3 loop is CASSHHRAANTGELFF. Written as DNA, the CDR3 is TGCGCCAGCAGCCATCACAGGGCCGCGAACACCGGGGAGCTGTTTTTT.

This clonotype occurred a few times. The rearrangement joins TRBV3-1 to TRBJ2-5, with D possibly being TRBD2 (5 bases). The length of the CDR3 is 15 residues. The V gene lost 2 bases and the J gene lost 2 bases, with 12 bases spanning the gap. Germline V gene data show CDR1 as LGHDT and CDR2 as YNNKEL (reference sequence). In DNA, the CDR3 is TGTGCCAGCAGCCAACCGGGAACTTCACAAGAGACCCAGTACTTC. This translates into CASSQPGTSQETQYF.

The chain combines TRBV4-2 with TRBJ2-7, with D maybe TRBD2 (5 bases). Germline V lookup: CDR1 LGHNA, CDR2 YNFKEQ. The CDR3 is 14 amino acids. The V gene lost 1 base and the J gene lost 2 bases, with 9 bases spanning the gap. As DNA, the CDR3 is TGTGCCAGCAGCCAAGCGGACGGGACCTACGAGCAGTACTTC. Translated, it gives CASSQADGTYEQYF.

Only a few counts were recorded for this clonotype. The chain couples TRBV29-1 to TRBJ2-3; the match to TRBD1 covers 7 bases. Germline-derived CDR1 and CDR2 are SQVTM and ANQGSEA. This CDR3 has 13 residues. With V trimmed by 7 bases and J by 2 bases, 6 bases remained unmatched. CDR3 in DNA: TGCAGCGGGAATGACAGGGTCACAGATACGCAGTATTTT. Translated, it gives CSGNDRVTDTQYF.

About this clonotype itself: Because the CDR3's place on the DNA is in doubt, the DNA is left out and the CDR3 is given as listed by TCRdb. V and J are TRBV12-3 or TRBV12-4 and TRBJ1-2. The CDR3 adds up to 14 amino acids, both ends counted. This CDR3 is CASSSSREGYGYTF.

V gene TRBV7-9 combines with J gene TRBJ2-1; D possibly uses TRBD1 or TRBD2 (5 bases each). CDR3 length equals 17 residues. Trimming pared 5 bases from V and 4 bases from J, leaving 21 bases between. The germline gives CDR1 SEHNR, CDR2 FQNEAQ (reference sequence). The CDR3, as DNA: TGTGCCAGCAGCCCCTCCGTCCGGGGCTGGGAGTACAATGAGCAGTTCTTC. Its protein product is CASSPSVRGWEYNEQFF.

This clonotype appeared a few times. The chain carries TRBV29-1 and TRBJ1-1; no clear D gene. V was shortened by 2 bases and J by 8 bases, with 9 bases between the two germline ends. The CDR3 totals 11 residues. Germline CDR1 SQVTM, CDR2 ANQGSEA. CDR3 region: CSVELGGEAFF. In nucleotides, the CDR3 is TGCAGCGTTGAACTTGGCGGAGAAGCTTTCTTT.

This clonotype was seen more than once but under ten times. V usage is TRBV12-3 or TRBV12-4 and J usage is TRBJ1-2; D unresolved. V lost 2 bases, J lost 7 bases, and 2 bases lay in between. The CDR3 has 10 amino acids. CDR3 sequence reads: CASSLFGYTF. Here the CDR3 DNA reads TGTGCCAGCAGTTTATTTGGCTACACCTTC.

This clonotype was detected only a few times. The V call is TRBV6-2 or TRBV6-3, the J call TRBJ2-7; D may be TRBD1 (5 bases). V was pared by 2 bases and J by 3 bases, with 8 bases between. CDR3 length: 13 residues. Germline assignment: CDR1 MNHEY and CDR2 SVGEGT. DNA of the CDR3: TGTGCCAGCAGTTACGGGGCCTTCTACGAGCAGTACTTC. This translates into CASSYGAFYEQYF.

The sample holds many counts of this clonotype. This CDR3 is CTAHGLETQYF. The DNA for the CDR3 is TGCACCGCCCACGGGCTGGAGACCCAGTACTTC. This chain connects TRBV20-1 to TRBJ2-5; no clear D. CDR1 is DFQATT, CDR2 SNEGSKA, per germline (reference sequence). The CDR3 spans 11 residues.

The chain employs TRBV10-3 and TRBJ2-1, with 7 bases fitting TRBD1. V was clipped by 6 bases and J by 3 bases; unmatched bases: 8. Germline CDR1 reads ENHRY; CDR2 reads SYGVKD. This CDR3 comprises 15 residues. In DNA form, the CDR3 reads TGTGCCATCAGATCGACGGGACAGAACTACAATGAGCAGTTCTTC. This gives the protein CAIRSTGQNYNEQFF.

The CDR3 DNA sequence: TGTGCCAGCAGCCCCCGCCAAGTGGGGCCGTTCGGGGAGCAGTTCTTC. Amino acids: CASSPRQVGPFGEQFF. The V call is TRBV7-9, the J call TRBJ2-1; tentatively, D is TRBD1 (5 bases). Trimming removed 5 bases from V and 10 bases from J, with 24 bases in between. In germline, CDR1 is SEHNR, CDR2 FQNEAQ (reference sequence). The CDR3 covers 16 residues.

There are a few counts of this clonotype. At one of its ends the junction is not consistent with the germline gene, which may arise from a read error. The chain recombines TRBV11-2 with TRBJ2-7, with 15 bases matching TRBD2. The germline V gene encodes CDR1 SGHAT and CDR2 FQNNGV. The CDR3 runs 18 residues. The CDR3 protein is CASSLGPGTSGRSYEQYF. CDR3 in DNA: TGTGCCAGCAGTTTAGGACCCGGGACTAGCGGGAGGTCCTACGAGCAGTACTTC.

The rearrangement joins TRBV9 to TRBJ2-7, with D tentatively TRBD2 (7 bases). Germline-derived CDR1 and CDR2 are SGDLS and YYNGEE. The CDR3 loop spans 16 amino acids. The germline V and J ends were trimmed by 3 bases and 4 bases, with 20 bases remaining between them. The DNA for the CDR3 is TGTGCCAGCAGCGGCCCTCGGGGAGGGGGGGTATACGAGCAGTACTTC. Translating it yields CASSGPRGGGVYEQYF. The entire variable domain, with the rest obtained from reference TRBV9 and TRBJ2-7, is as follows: DSGVTQTPKHLITATGQRVTLRCSPRSGDLSVYWYQQSLDQGLQFLIQYYNGEERAKGNILERFSAQQFPDLHSELNLSSLELGDSALYFCASSGPRGGGVYEQYFGPGTRLTVT.

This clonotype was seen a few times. The CDR3 here is CASSPLGNYEQYF. CDR3 DNA: TGTGCCAGCAGTCCTCTCGGGAACTACGAGCAGTACTTC. V usage is TRBV12-3 or TRBV12-4 and J usage is TRBJ2-7; tentatively, D is TRBD2 (5 bases). Trimming removed 5 bases from V and 3 bases from J, with 11 bases in between. There are 13 residues in the CDR3.

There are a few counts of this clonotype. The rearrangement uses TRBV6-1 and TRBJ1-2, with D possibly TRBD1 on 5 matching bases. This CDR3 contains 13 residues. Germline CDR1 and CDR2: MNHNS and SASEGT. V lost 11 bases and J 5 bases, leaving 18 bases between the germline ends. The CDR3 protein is CASQWGGVYGYTF. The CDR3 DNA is TGTGCCTCCCAATGGGGCGGCGTATATGGCTACACCTTC.